Listed below are T cell receptor beta chains from one sample, sequenced in a study of T-cell memory formation after mild COVID-19. TCRdb called the 5' RACE reads again in MiXCR, with one record for every CDR3 protein. The sample holds 530,000 or so distinct CDR3 sequences, 15% to 20% seen once. Sequencing was carried out using PBMCs or a T cell subset sorted from them (not recorded which). Receptor source: an adult woman who had mild COVID-19 (a few samples of this study predate the infection). Cell type and time point are not known. CDR3s include the opening cysteine and the closing phenylalanine or tryptophan. Each record gives: clone size, J gene, V gene, D gene, CDR3 protein, CDR3 DNA. The D gene is left open where the match is weak. The size of a clone is reported for some rows only, either as once, few or many, or as a class for expanded clones.

.	TRBJ2-3	TRBV2	TRBD2	CASKREGLETQYF	TGTGCCAGCAAGCGGGAGGGCCTCGAGACGCAGTATTTT
few	TRBJ2-5	TRBV7-2	TRBD1	CASSSRTGLGETQYF	TGTGCCAGCAGCTCGAGGACAGGGCTAGGGGAGACCCAGTACTTC
.	TRBJ2-1	TRBV6-1	TRBD2	CASRSSGGINEQFF	TGTGCCAGCCGCTCCAGCGGGGGGATCAATGAGCAGTTCTTC
few	TRBJ2-1	TRBV19	.	CASSSAPGGMSSYNEQFF	TGTGCCAGTAGTTCGGCCCCGGGCGGCATGAGCTCCTACAATGAGCAGTTCTTC
few	TRBJ2-1	TRBV15	.	CATSRDPSLSEQFF	TGTGCCACCAGCAGAGATCCCTCATTAAGCGAGCAGTTCTTC
.	TRBJ2-1	TRBV5-1	.	CASSLAWNEQFF	TGCGCCAGCAGCTTGGCCTGGAATGAGCAGTTCTTC
.	TRBJ2-5	TRBV2	.	CASSVGPPETQYF	TGTGCCAGCAGTGTTGGCCCCCCGGAGACCCAGTACTTC
.	TRBJ2-7	TRBV5-1	TRBD1	CASSPHTGTGGIYEQYF	TGCGCCAGCAGCCCCCATACCGGGACAGGGGGAATCTACGAGCAGTACTTC
few	TRBJ1-6	TRBV5-1	TRBD1	CASSPGTGGSRYGNSPLHF	TGCGCCAGCAGCCCCGGGACAGGGGGCTCCCGATACGGGAATTCACCCCTCCACTTT
.	TRBJ1-1	TRBV10-3	TRBD1	CAISEGDRLNTEAFF	TGTGCCATCAGTGAAGGGGACAGGTTGAACACTGAAGCTTTCTTT
few	TRBJ2-1	TRBV5-1	TRBD2	CASSVLLAGGLGAYNEQFF	TGCGCCAGCAGCGTCCTTCTAGCGGGGGGGCTTGGAGCCTACAATGAGCAGTTCTTC
few	TRBJ2-7	TRBV6-2/TRBV6-3	.	CASSRTPRTPYEQYF	TGTGCCAGCAGCCGGACCCCGCGAACACCCTACGAGCAGTACTTC
.	TRBJ2-7	TRBV20-1	.	CSAEGSYEQYF	TGCAGTGCCGAGGGCTCCTACGAGCAGTACTTC
few	TRBJ2-7	TRBV4-3	.	CASSQEAGGGYEQYF	TGCGCCAGCAGCCAAGAAGCAGGGGGAGGCTACGAGCAGTACTTC
.	TRBJ2-1	TRBV7-3	.	CASSNHNEQFF	TGTGCCAGCAGCAATCACAATGAGCAGTTCTTC
.	TRBJ2-1	TRBV5-1	.	CASSLGELGVSGIDEQFF	TGCGCCAGCAGCTTGGGGGAATTAGGTGTGTCCGGGATCGATGAGCAGTTCTTC
.	TRBJ2-7	TRBV20-1	.	CSATTGNEQYF	TGCAGTGCCACTACAGGGAACGAGCAGTACTTC
.	TRBJ2-2	TRBV5-1	.	CASSPGENTGELFF	TGCGCCAGCAGCCCAGGAGAGAACACCGGGGAGCTGTTTTTT
.	TRBJ2-2	TRBV11-2	.	CASSLVPGTGELFF	TGTGCCAGCAGCCTTGTTCCGGGTACCGGGGAGCTGTTTTTT
.	TRBJ2-1	TRBV5-5	.	CASRPPDHPDEQFF	TGTGCCAGCAGGCCGCCGGACCATCCCGATGAGCAGTTCTTC
few	TRBJ1-5	TRBV10-3	.	CAIRGGQNPSNQPQHF	TGTGCCATCAGGGGCGGACAGAATCCTAGCAATCAGCCCCAGCATTTT
.	TRBJ1-1	TRBV18	TRBD1	CASSPETGGFMNTEAFF	TGTGCCAGCTCACCTGAGACAGGGGGCTTCATGAACACTGAAGCTTTCTTT
few	TRBJ2-5	TRBV5-1	.	CASSLADISHLTETQYF	TGCGCCAGCAGCTTGGCCGATATTAGCCACCTCACAGAGACCCAGTACTTC
.	TRBJ1-1	TRBV6-1	.	CASGLQTANTEAFF	TGTGCCAGCGGCTTACAAACAGCGAACACTGAAGCTTTCTTT
few	TRBJ2-1	TRBV12-3/TRBV12-4	TRBD2	CASSPGLASHEQFF	TGTGCCAGCAGCCCGGGACTAGCGTCCCATGAGCAGTTCTTC
.	TRBJ1-5	TRBV28	TRBD1	CASSLLQGNNQPQHF	TGTGCCAGCAGTTTATTACAGGGGAACAATCAGCCCCAGCATTTT
.	TRBJ1-4	TRBV12-3/TRBV12-4	.	CASSFTVAEKLFF	TGTGCCAGCAGTTTTACGGTGGCCGAAAAACTGTTTTTT
few	TRBJ2-1	TRBV7-6	.	CASSTPGFLSGAYNEQFF	TGTGCCAGCAGCACCCCGGGCTTCCTGTCCGGCGCCTACAATGAGCAGTTCTTC
few	TRBJ2-6	TRBV20-1	.	CSARYGSSGANVLTF	TGCAGTGCTAGATATGGGTCGTCTGGGGCCAACGTCCTGACTTTC
few	TRBJ1-4	TRBV30	.	CAWSPIGTAAIEKLFF	TGTGCCTGGAGTCCAATCGGGACGGCGGCTATAGAAAAACTGTTTTTT
few	TRBJ1-1	TRBV7-9	.	CASSPATYAEAFF	TGTGCCAGCAGCCCCGCCACTTACGCTGAAGCTTTCTTT
.	TRBJ1-1	TRBV5-1	TRBD1	CASSLGPGQGTEAFF	TGCGCCAGCAGCTTGGGGCCCGGACAGGGGACTGAAGCTTTCTTT
.	TRBJ2-1	TRBV3-1	TRBD2	CASSQLAGGQNEQFF	TGTGCCAGCAGCCAACTAGCGGGAGGTCAGAATGAGCAGTTCTTC
.	TRBJ2-3	TRBV7-8	.	CASSLTGLDTQYF	TGTGCCAGCAGCTTAACAGGGTTAGATACGCAGTATTTT
.	TRBJ2-7	TRBV6-5	.	CASSYSGGGLYEQYF	TGTGCCAGCAGTTACTCGGGAGGGGGCCTCTACGAGCAGTACTTC
.	TRBJ2-3	TRBV10-3	TRBD2	CAISAPSGIKSDTQYF	TGTGCCATCAGTGCTCCTAGCGGGATAAAGTCAGATACGCAGTATTTT
many	TRBJ2-1	TRBV5-1	.	CASSLVGSGGGNEQFF	TGCGCCAGCAGCTTGGTAGGGAGCGGAGGGGGGAATGAGCAGTTCTTC
.	TRBJ2-2	TRBV7-9	.	CASSLSPGMTGELFF	TGTGCCAGCAGCTTGAGTCCGGGAATGACCGGGGAGCTGTTTTTT
.	TRBJ2-3	TRBV10-3	TRBD2	CAISDWTSGTGDTQYF	TGTGCCATCAGTGATTGGACTAGCGGGACCGGCGATACGCAGTATTTT
few	TRBJ1-5	TRBV2	TRBD1	CASSGGQGAQPQHF	TGTGCCAGCAGTGGAGGACAGGGGGCTCAGCCCCAGCATTTT
.	TRBJ2-7	TRBV19	.	CASSMDRPPYYEQYF	TGTGCCAGTAGTATGGACCGGCCGCCATACTACGAGCAGTACTTC
.	TRBJ2-4	TRBV15	.	CATTGGPQYIQYF	TGTGCCACCACCGGGGGGCCCCAGTACATTCAGTACTTC
.	TRBJ2-1	TRBV7-9	.	CASSHQGIGTDEQFF	TGTGCCAGCAGCCATCAGGGGATAGGGACGGATGAGCAGTTCTTC
.	TRBJ1-5	TRBV7-2	.	CASSPTGTRQPQHF	TGTGCCAGCAGCCCTACTGGTACTCGTCAGCCCCAGCATTTT
.	TRBJ1-5	TRBV5-6	TRBD1	CASSLGPPTGVIQPQHF	TGTGCCAGCAGCTTAGGCCCACCGACAGGGGTAATTCAGCCCCAGCATTTT
.	TRBJ1-3	TRBV5-1	TRBD1	CASSSHGQGYSGNTIYF	TGCGCCAGCAGCTCCCACGGACAGGGTTACTCTGGAAACACCATATATTTT
few	TRBJ2-1	TRBV6-2/TRBV6-3	TRBD2	CASGGLASYNEQFF	TGTGCCAGCGGGGGACTAGCGTCCTACAATGAGCAGTTCTTC
.	TRBJ2-1	TRBV24-1	.	CATRRTGSKGDEQFF	TGTGCCACCCGCCGAACCGGTAGCAAAGGCGATGAGCAGTTCTTC
.	TRBJ1-1	TRBV7-9	.	CASRPLAGNTEAFF	TGTGCCAGCAGACCCCTCGCTGGGAACACTGAAGCTTTCTTT
few	TRBJ2-7	TRBV30	TRBD2	CAWVGGGGLLEQYF	TGTGCCTGGGTTGGAGGCGGGGGGCTTCTCGAGCAGTACTTC
few	TRBJ2-1	TRBV12-3/TRBV12-4	TRBD1	CASRPGTDRGEQFF	TGTGCCAGCAGACCCGGGACAGACAGGGGTGAGCAGTTCTTC